This TCR beta chain originates from a study of shared clonotypes between healthy human individuals. Study findings and constraints: Measured sharing among donors was expected to vary with sequencing depth.

Trimming took off 11 bases at V and 5 bases at J, with 24 bases between the two ends. The germline gives CDR1 WNHNN, CDR2 SYGVQD (reference sequence). The CDR3 extends over 16 amino acids. About this clone: What it binds is not known.

Sequencing was performed with immunoSEQ multiplex PCR; in TCRdb, only in-frame clones are kept and a portion is missing. The repertoire holds 2.5 million or so clones, with about 92% as singletons. The receptor was isolated from a man in his late teens or twenties in good health. The sequenced sample consisted of naive CD4+ T cells sorted from blood. The subset denotes: CD45RA+ positively selected. The V gene is TRBV10-1, the J gene TRBJ2-2, with D perhaps given as TRBD1 or TRBD2 (6 bases each). This CDR3 reads CACPGDIRTRTGELFF. Written as DNA, the CDR3 is TGCGCCTGCCCGGGGGACATCCGAACGCGGACCGGGGAGCTGTTTTTT.